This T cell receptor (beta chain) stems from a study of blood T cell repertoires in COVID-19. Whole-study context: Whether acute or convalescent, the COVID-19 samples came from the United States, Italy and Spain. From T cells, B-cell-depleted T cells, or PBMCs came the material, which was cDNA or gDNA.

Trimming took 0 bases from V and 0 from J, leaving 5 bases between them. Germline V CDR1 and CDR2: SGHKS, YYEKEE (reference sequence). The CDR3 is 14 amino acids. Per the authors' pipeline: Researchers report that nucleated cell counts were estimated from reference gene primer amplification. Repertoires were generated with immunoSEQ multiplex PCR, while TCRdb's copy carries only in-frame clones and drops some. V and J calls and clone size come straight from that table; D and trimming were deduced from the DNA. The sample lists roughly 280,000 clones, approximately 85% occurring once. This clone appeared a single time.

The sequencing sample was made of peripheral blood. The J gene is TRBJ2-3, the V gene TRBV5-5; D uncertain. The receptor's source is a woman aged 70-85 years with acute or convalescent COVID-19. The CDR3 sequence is CASSLVRSTDTQYF. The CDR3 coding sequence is TGTGCCAGCAGCTTGGTGCGGAGCACAGATACGCAGTATTTT. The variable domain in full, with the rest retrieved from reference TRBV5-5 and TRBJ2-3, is DAGVTQSPTHLIKTRGQQVTLRCSPISGHKSVSWYQQVLGQGPQFIFQYYEKEERGRGNFPDRFSARQFPNYSSELNVNALLLGDSALYLCASSLVRSTDTQYFGPGTRLTVL.